This entry lists 8 T cell receptor beta chains sequenced from one sample in a study of technical replicates of blood from several donors. Profiling relied on immunoSEQ multiplex PCR, and the TCRdb table lists in-frame clones only, not all of them. The sample has some 70,000 clones; about 91% are singletons. Sequenced material: T cells isolated from PBMCs. The receptors derive from a human donor in good health.

The V gene is TRBV7-6, the J gene TRBJ1-2; D is possibly TRBD1 (6 bases). CDR1 is SGHVS and CDR2 is FNYEAQ in the germline V gene. Trimming removed 1 base at V and 6 bases at J, with 15 bases between. The CDR3 is 15 residues long. In nucleotides, the CDR3 is TGTGCCAGCAGCTTAGGTAGAGGGCAGGGGCATGGCTACACCTTC. Its protein product is CASSLGRGQGHGYTF.

The chain is built from TRBV7-3 and TRBJ2-7, with 7 nucleotides matching TRBD2. Germline values: CDR1 SGHTA, CDR2 FQGTGA. The CDR3 is 13 amino acids. The V and J ends lost 5 bases and 2 bases, in that order; junction bases with no gene match: 3. CDR3 DNA sequence: TGTGCCAGCAGCCATGGACTAGCCTACGAGCAGTACTTC. Amino acids: CASSHGLAYEQYF.

V is TRBV27 and J is TRBJ2-5; possibly TRBD1 for D (6 bases). Germline CDR1 is MNHEY and CDR2 is SMNVEV (reference sequence). V dropped 6 bases and J dropped 1 base, with 12 bases sitting between them. The CDR3 has 14 amino acids. The DNA for the CDR3 is TGTGCCAGCAGACAGGGTAGGTCCCAAGAGACCCAGTACTTC. Protein product: CASRQGRSQETQYF.

This chain links TRBV12-5 with TRBJ2-1; D may be TRBD1 (6 bases). V lost 0 bases and J lost 5, with 14 bases in between. Germline values: CDR1 LGHNT, CDR2 FRNRAP. This CDR3 is built from 16 residues. CDR3 residues: CASGLVLHGTNNEQFF. CDR3 nucleotide sequence: TGTGCTAGTGGTTTGGTACTCCACGGGACAAACAATGAGCAGTTCTTC.

V usage is TRBV9 and J usage is TRBJ2-1, with 15 bases fitting TRBD2. The CDR3 consists of 15 residues. CDR1 and CDR2 (germline): SGDLS, YYNGEE. J was trimmed by 7 bases and V by 6 bases; bases with no gene match: 5. CDR3 amino acids: CASTPGLAGGNEQFF. In DNA, the CDR3 is TGTGCCAGCACTCCGGGACTAGCGGGAGGTAATGAGCAGTTCTTC. Filled out from reference TRBV9 and TRBJ2-1, the complete variable domain reads DSGVTQTPKHLITATGQRVTLRCSPRSGDLSVYWYQQSLDQGLQFLIQYYNGEERAKGNILERFSAQQFPDLHSELNLSSLELGDSALYFCASTPGLAGGNEQFFGPGTRLTVL.

The chain joins TRBV5-4 to TRBJ2-1; 9 nucleotides line up with TRBD2. CDR1 and CDR2 (germline): SGHNT, YYREEE (reference sequence). The length of the CDR3 is 17 residues. Trimming removed 0 bases from V and 8 bases from J; junction bases left unmatched: 12. The CDR3 bases are TGTGCCAGCAGCTTGGTTTTCCCGGGACTAGCTATTTATGAGCAGTTCTTC. This translates into CASSLVFPGLAIYEQFF.

The chain carries TRBV25-1 and TRBJ1-1; 7 positions agree with TRBD1. The CDR3 has 14 amino acids. J was trimmed by 5 bases and V by 6 bases; bases with no gene match: 9. The germline V gene encodes CDR1 MGHDK and CDR2 SYGVNS. Here the CDR3 reads CASSETGVGTEAFF. The CDR3 DNA reads as TGTGCCAGCAGCGAAACAGGGGTGGGGACTGAAGCTTTCTTT.

The V gene is TRBV28, the J gene TRBJ1-1; no definite D call. V lost 3 bases and J 2 bases, leaving 7 bases between the germline ends. Germline loops: CDR1 MDHEN, CDR2 SYDVKM. This CDR3 is 13 amino acids long. The CDR3 bases are TGTGCCAGCAGTTTGTCACATAACACTGAAGCTTTCTTT. It specifies CASSLSHNTEAFF.